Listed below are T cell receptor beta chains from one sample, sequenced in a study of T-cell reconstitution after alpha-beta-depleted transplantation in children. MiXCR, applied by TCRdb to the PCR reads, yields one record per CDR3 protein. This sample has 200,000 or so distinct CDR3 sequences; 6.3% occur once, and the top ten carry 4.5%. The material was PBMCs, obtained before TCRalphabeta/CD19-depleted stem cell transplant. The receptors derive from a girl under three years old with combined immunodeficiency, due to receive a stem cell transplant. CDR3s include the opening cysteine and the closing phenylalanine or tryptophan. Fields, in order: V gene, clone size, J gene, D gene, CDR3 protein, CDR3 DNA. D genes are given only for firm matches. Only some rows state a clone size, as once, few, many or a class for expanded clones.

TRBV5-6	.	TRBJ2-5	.	CASSLGEMAGQETQYF	TGTGCCAGCAGCTTGGGGGAGATGGCGGGGCAAGAGACCCAGTACTTC
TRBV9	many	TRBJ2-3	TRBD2	CASSVQLAGERGTQYF	TGTGCCAGCAGCGTTCAGCTAGCGGGAGAAAGGGGTACGCAGTATTTT
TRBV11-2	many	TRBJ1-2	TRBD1	CASSPTGYYGYTF	TGTGCCAGCAGCCCGACAGGGTACTATGGCTACACCTTC
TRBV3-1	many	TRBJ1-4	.	CASSQGGPRSNEKLFF	TGTGCCAGCAGCCAAGGAGGACCGCGATCTAATGAAAAACTGTTTTTT
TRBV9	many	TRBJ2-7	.	CASSLAPTYEQYF	TGTGCCAGCAGCCTAGCGCCGACCTACGAGCAGTACTTC
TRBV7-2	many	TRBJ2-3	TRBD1	CASSFPMTGPTDTQYF	TGTGCCAGCAGCTTCCCAATGACAGGGCCGACAGATACGCAGTATTTT
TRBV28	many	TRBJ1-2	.	CASSLRGAYYGYTF	TGTGCCAGCAGTTTACGGGGAGCATACTATGGCTACACCTTC
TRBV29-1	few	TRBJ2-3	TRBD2	CSADPSGVTDTQYF	TGCAGCGCCGACCCTAGCGGGGTAACAGATACGCAGTATTTT
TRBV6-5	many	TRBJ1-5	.	CASSPQGSSMAQHF	TGTGCCAGCAGCCCCCAGGGGTCCTCGATGGCCCAGCATTTT
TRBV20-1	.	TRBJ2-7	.	CSARDRGSGYEQYF	TGCAGTGCTAGAGATCGAGGTAGCGGATACGAGCAGTACTTC
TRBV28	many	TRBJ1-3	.	CASSLTEQHGNTIYF	TGTGCCAGCAGTTTAACCGAACAGCACGGAAACACCATATATTTT
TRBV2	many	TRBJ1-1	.	CASSAGTLNTEAFF	TGTGCCAGCAGTGCCGGGACATTGAACACTGAAGCTTTCTTT
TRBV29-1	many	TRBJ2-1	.	CSVDSGYNEQFF	TGCAGCGTTGATTCAGGATACAATGAGCAGTTCTTC
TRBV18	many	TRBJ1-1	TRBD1	CASSHQTGPAFF	TGTGCCAGCTCACACCAGACAGGGCCAGCTTTCTTT
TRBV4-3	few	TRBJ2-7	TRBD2	CASSQDLSGGAPYEQYF	TGCGCCAGCAGCCAAGATCTATCCGGGGGGGCCCCCTACGAGCAGTACTTC
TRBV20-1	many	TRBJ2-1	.	CSAQNPLEVEQFF	TGCAGTGCTCAAAACCCCCTCGAAGTTGAGCAGTTCTTC
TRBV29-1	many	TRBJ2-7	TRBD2	CSVGWGGDYEQYF	TGCAGCGTTGGTTGGGGGGGAGACTACGAGCAGTACTTC
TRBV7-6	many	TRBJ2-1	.	CASSINRRDNEQFF	TGTGCCAGCAGCATTAATCGTCGGGACAATGAGCAGTTCTTC
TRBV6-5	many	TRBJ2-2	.	CASSYHGPTTGELFF	TGTGCCAGCAGTTACCACGGACCCACGACCGGGGAGCTGTTTTTT
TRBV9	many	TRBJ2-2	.	CASSVGGSDTGELFF	TGTGCCAGCAGCGTAGGAGGGTCGGACACCGGGGAGCTGTTTTTT
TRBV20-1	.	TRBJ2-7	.	CSARGISGFYEQYF	TGCAGTGCTAGAGGTATTAGCGGATTCTACGAGCAGTACTTC
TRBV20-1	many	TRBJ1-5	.	CSARDSLHQPQHF	TGCAGTGCTAGAGACAGCCTCCATCAGCCCCAGCATTTT
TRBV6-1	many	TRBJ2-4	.	CASSPWGERSIQYF	TGTGCCAGCAGCCCTTGGGGAGAGAGAAGCATTCAGTACTTC
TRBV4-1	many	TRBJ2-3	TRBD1	CASSNRQGSPRITDTQYF	TGCGCCAGCAGCAACAGACAGGGTTCGCCCCGGATAACAGATACGCAGTATTTT
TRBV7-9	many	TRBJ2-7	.	CASSVNWPGNSYEQYF	TGTGCCAGCAGCGTAAACTGGCCGGGGAACTCCTACGAGCAGTACTTC
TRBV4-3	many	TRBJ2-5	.	CASSQDSGSQETQYF	TGCGCCAGCAGCCAAGATTCAGGATCTCAAGAGACCCAGTACTTC
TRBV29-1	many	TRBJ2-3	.	CSVEIVTSTDTQYF	TGCAGCGTTGAAATCGTTACCAGCACAGATACGCAGTATTTT
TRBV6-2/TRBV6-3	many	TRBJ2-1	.	CASSLWRYNEQFF	TGTGCCAGCAGCCTCTGGAGGTACAATGAGCAGTTCTTC
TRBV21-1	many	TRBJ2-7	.	CASSRGLILSHEQYF	TGTGCCAGCAGCAGAGGCCTCATTTTATCCCACGAGCAGTACTTC
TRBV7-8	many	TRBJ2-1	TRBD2	CASSSVAGSDNEQFF	TGTGCCAGCAGCTCCGTAGCGGGTTCTGACAATGAGCAGTTCTTC
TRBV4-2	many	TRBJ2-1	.	CASSPQGQGGPREQFF	TGTGCCAGCAGCCCACAGGGCCAGGGAGGCCCGCGGGAGCAGTTCTTC
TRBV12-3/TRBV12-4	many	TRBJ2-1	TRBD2	CASSMSGGVYNEQFF	TGTGCCAGCAGTATGAGCGGGGGGGTCTACAATGAGCAGTTCTTC
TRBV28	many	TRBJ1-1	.	CASSLHPTEAFF	TGTGCCAGCAGTTTACATCCCACTGAAGCTTTCTTT
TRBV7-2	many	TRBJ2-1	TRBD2	CASSLAPSGGFNEQFF	TGTGCCAGCAGCTTGGCCCCTAGCGGGGGGTTTAATGAGCAGTTCTTC
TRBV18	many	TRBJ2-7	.	CASSAGLYYEQYF	TGTGCCAGCTCAGCAGGGCTCTACTACGAGCAGTACTTC